These 10 T cell receptor beta chains originate from one sample sequenced in a study of vaccination and CD4 T cells after COVID-19. Oncomine TCR Beta short-read sequencing was applied to DNA from cultured CD4+ T cells. Using its own MiXCR run on the PCR reads, TCRdb lists one record per CDR3 protein. The table lists 10,000 to 15,000 distinct CDR3 sequences, 45% to 60% of them singletons. No antigen has been identified for these receptors. Described treatment: roughly 11-day PBMC culture with coronavirus spike peptide pools or control peptides (ViraFEST assay). Sequencing input: CD4+ T cells from blood, cultured in vitro. Source of these receptors: a human donor who had recovered from COVID-19.

The chain recombines TRBV28 with TRBJ1-2, with D maybe TRBD1 (6 bases). CDR1 MDHEN and CDR2 SYDVKM come from the germline V gene. The germline V and J ends were trimmed by 3 bases and 7 bases, with 9 bases remaining between them. The CDR3 has 12 amino acids. The CDR3 nucleotides read TGTGCCAGCAGTTTGGAAGGGGGTGGCTACACCTTC. The encoded protein is CASSLEGGGYTF.

The rearrangement joins TRBV18 to TRBJ2-1, with 11 nucleotides matching TRBD1. The CDR3 length is 15 residues. J lost 7 bases, V lost 0 bases, and 2 bases had no gene match. Germline V gene sequence: CDR1 KGHSH, CDR2 LQKENI. CDR3 coding DNA: TGTGCCAGCTCACCACCCGGGACAGGGGGGAATGAGCAGTTCTTC. It encodes CASSPPGTGGNEQFF.

The DNA for the CDR3 is TGTGCCAGCTCACCAATCCTGGGGCGCGGCACAGATACGCAGTATTTT. It translates to CASSPILGRGTDTQYF. The chain links TRBV18 to TRBJ2-3, with D maybe TRBD1 (5 bases). This CDR3 region has 16 residues. Germline CDR1 and CDR2: KGHSH and LQKENI. V lost 2 bases and J 1 base, leaving 13 bases between the germline ends.

This chain uses TRBV20-1 with TRBJ1-4; D may be TRBD1 (6 bases). V was clipped by 3 bases and J by 8 bases, with 19 bases between them. The CDR3 consists of 15 residues. Germline CDR1 DFQATT, CDR2 SNEGSKA (reference sequence). The CDR3, as DNA: TGCAGTGCTAGGTACCCGCGACAGGCGAGGGAAAAACTGTTTTTT. Encoded protein: CSARYPRQAREKLFF.

This chain uses TRBV27 with TRBJ2-6, with 9 bases that match TRBD1. Trimming took 3 bases from V and 0 from J; bases not matched to a gene: 9. CDR3 length equals 19 residues. CDR1 is MNHEY, CDR2 SMNVEV, per germline (reference sequence). The CDR3 spells CASSLKLDRGSSGANVLTF. The CDR3 DNA follows: TGTGCCAGCAGTTTGAAACTCGACAGGGGGAGCTCTGGGGCCAACGTCCTGACTTTC.

The chain joins TRBV4-2 to TRBJ2-3, with 10 bases matching TRBD2. CDR3 size: 21 residues. CDR1 and CDR2 from the germline V gene are LGHNA and YNFKEQ. The J segment lost 0 bases and the V segment lost 1 base, leaving 16 bases of the junction unmatched. The CDR3 reads CASSQGAGLAGAIVSTDTQYF. The CDR3 region has the DNA TGTGCCAGCAGCCAAGGGGCCGGGCTAGCGGGAGCGATCGTTAGCACAGATACGCAGTATTTT.

The V gene is TRBV5-1, the J gene TRBJ2-3; 9 positions match TRBD1. This CDR3 contains 15 residues. CDR1 and CDR2 (germline): SGHRS, YFSETQ. The V gene end was trimmed by 4 bases and the J gene end by 1 base; junction bases not matched to a gene: 4. The CDR3 coding sequence is TGCGCCAGCAGCCCTGGACAGGGGCGCACAGATACGCAGTATTTT. Translating it yields CASSPGQGRTDTQYF.

This CDR3 is CASSTALGLVHEQYF. CDR3 nucleotide sequence: TGTGCCAGTAGTACCGCACTGGGACTCGTCCACGAGCAGTACTTC. This sequence joins TRBV19 and TRBJ2-7; perhaps TRBD2 as D (6 bases). V gave up 4 bases and J gave up 5 bases, with 18 bases separating them. Germline lookup yields CDR1 LNHDA and CDR2 SQIVND (reference sequence). This CDR3 has 15 amino acids.

This sequence joins TRBV7-6 and TRBJ2-7, with TRBD2 matching over 15 bases. CDR1 and CDR2 (germline): SGHVS, FNYEAQ. Trimming at V came to 1 base and at J to 7 bases, leaving 5 bases not matched to a gene. The CDR3 has 16 amino acids. CDR3 in amino acids: CASSLEGLAGGREQYF. As DNA, the CDR3 is TGTGCCAGCAGCTTAGAGGGACTAGCGGGGGGCCGGGAGCAGTACTTC. Together with reference TRBV7-6 and TRBJ2-7, the CDR3 gives the full variable domain: GAGVSQSPRYKVTKRGQDVALRCDPISGHVSLYWYRQALGQGPEFLTYFNYEAQQDKSGLPNDRFSAERPEGSISTLTIQRTEQRDSAMYRCASSLEGLAGGREQYFGPGTRLTVT.

The chain recombines TRBV6-1 with TRBJ1-2, with D possibly being TRBD1 (5 bases). Trimming removed 10 bases from V and 7 bases from J, with 13 bases in between. CDR3 length: 11 amino acids. Germline V gene sequence: CDR1 MNHNS, CDR2 SASEGT. CDR3 coding DNA: TGTGCCACCAGCCAGGGAAGTGGCTACACCTTC. Encoded protein: CATSQGSGYTF.